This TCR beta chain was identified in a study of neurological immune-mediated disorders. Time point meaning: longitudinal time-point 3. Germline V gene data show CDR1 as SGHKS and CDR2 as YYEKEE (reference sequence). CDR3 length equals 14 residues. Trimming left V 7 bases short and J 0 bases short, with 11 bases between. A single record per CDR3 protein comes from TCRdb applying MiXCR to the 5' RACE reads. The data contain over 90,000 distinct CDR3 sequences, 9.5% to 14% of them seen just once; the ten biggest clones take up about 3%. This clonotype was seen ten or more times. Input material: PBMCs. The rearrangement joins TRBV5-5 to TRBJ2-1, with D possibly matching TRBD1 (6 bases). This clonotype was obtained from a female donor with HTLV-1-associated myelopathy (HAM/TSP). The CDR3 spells CASQGSSSYNEQFF. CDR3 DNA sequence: TGTGCCAGCCAGGGGTCAAGCTCCTACAATGAGCAGTTCTTC.